This T cell receptor (beta chain) originates from a study of blood T cell repertoires in COVID-19. V gave up 3 bases and J gave up 8 bases, with 10 bases separating them. Germline assignment: CDR1 LNHDA and CDR2 SQIVND (reference sequence). This CDR3 has 12 residues. One Seattle source followed patients from active infection through their disease course. In the original processing: Researchers report that nucleated cell counts were estimated from reference gene primer amplification. Produced via immunoSEQ multiplex PCR; TCRdb's table is partial and in-frame only. D and trimming come from the DNA, and the V and J calls and clone size come from that table. The data hold approximately 180,000 clones, with more than 75% observed a single time.

The sample taken for sequencing was peripheral blood. This clonotype was obtained from a person aged 70 to 79 with COVID-19, enrolled during active disease. The rearrangement uses TRBV19 and TRBJ1-2, with D maybe TRBD1 (6 bases). CDR3 coding DNA: TGTGCCAGTAGTATCACAGGGTACGGCTACACCTTC. Its translation: CASSITGYGYTF.